This TCR beta chain was obtained from a study of post-analysis software for immune sequencing data. General study points: There were five TRBV segments more frequent in patients than controls, and TRBV5-6, TRBV5-1 and TRBV20-1 were among them.

Only a few counts were recorded for this clonotype. Its cognate antigen is unknown. Sequencing libraries made from TCR beta cDNA carried unique molecular identifiers. A single record per CDR3 protein comes from TCRdb applying MiXCR to the PCR reads. The table includes roughly 670,000 distinct CDR3 sequences, 59% detected once. CDR1 SGHDN and CDR2 FVKESK come from the germline V gene. V dropped 1 base and J dropped 10 bases, with 17 bases sitting between them. The CDR3 loop spans 15 amino acids. The genes are TRBV14 and TRBJ2-1, with D maybe TRBD2 (5 bases). Input material: blood. This receptor was taken from a girl aged 2 to 9 with multiple sclerosis. The CDR3 is CASSQVNGLSLEQFF. CDR3 nucleotides: TGTGCCAGCAGCCAAGTTAACGGACTCTCTCTAGAGCAGTTCTTC.